Following are 32 T cell receptor beta chains from one sample sequenced in a study of spatial heterogeneity in lung cancer. Time point denoted: sample taken at primary tumor resection. In TCRdb, the 5' RACE reads were re-called with MiXCR into one record per CDR3 protein. The table records approximately 3,100 distinct CDR3 sequences, less than 3.5% of them present only once. Sequencing was performed on lung tissue, taken at surgery. The receptors were gathered from a human donor with early-stage non-small cell lung cancer.

Relative to its sample, this clonotype is medium-sized. This beta chain slipped into a library made for alpha chains as a stray read, so its size is not meaningful. CDR3 coding DNA: TGTGCCAGCAGCCAAGATCGGGGGGACAGGGACGGCTACACCTTC. Residues: CASSQDRGDRDGYTF. The rearrangement joins TRBV4-2 to TRBJ1-2, with 9 nucleotides matching TRBD1. Germline loops: CDR1 LGHNA, CDR2 YNFKEQ. The trim removed 0 bases at V and 8 bases at J, leaving 7 bases unmatched. The length of the CDR3 is 15 residues.

This clonotype is medium-sized (0.01 to 0.1%) within its sample. This beta chain was picked up by a library intended for alpha chains and is off target, so its count carries little meaning. The rearrangement uses TRBV6-2 or TRBV6-3 and TRBJ1-2; 9 bases match TRBD1. The CDR3 runs to 14 residues. The germline V gene encodes CDR1 MNHEY and CDR2 SVGEGT. The V segment lost 7 bases and the J segment 5 bases; nucleotides outside the gene matches: 8. DNA for the CDR3: TGTGCCAGCACCTCCTTGACAGGGGGTTATGGCTACACCTTC. It codes for CASTSLTGGYGYTF.

The sample holds many counts of this clonotype. The library was prepared for alpha chains; this beta chain is a stray read, so its frequency means little. The chain is built from TRBV12-3 or TRBV12-4 and TRBJ2-2; TRBD1 is a possible D gene (6 bases). V was clipped by 6 bases and J by 4 bases, with 18 bases between them. The CDR3 contains 16 residues. CDR3 DNA sequence: TGTGCCAGCAGGGACCCGAGGCAGGGGCGCACCGGGGAGCTGTTTTTT. Its translation is CASRDPRQGRTGELFF.

Sample share makes this clonotype medium-sized (0.01 to 0.1%). This beta chain was picked up by a library intended for alpha chains and is off target, so its count carries little meaning. The J gene is TRBJ2-5, the V gene TRBV7-2; D is unclear. Trimming left V 5 bases short and J 0 bases short, with 13 bases between. CDR1 and CDR2 (germline): SGHTA, FQGNSA. The CDR3 has 15 amino acids. The CDR3 protein is CASSLQLGYQETQYF. CDR3 in DNA: TGTGCCAGCAGCCTTCAATTGGGGTACCAAGAGACCCAGTACTTC.

By frequency in the sample, this clonotype is medium-sized (0.01 to 0.1%). For a library built for alpha chains, this beta chain is a stray read; little rests on its size. The chain employs TRBV27 and TRBJ2-4, with 7 bases that match TRBD1. V was pared by 3 bases and J by 2 bases, with 16 bases of the junction left unmatched. The CDR3 contains 19 residues. Germline V gene lookup returns CDR1 MNHEY and CDR2 SMNVEV (reference sequence). In DNA, the CDR3 is TGTGCCAGCAGTTTCTTACGGACAGGTGGTAATTGGTCCAAAAACATTCAGTACTTC. Protein: CASSFLRTGGNWSKNIQYF.

This clonotype was observed many times. The size of this beta chain means little, since it is a stray read in a library made for alpha chains. The genes are TRBV4-2 and TRBJ1-2; no firm D call. The CDR3 sequence is 15 residues long. V gave up 0 bases and J gave up 2 bases, with 10 bases separating them. CDR1 and CDR2 (germline): LGHNA, YNFKEQ. Here the CDR3 DNA reads TGTGCCAGCAGCCAAGAGTTCCGGAGGAACTATGGCTACACCTTC. This codes for CASSQEFRRNYGYTF.

This clonotype is termed medium-sized. This beta chain is a stray read from a library made for alpha chains; its abundance is not meaningful. V gene TRBV24-1 combines with J gene TRBJ2-1, with 14 nucleotides matching TRBD2. The trim removed 4 bases at V and 0 bases at J, leaving 10 bases unmatched. This CDR3 is built from 20 residues. The germline V gene has CDR1 KGHDR and CDR2 SFDVKD. CDR3 protein: CATSDGTSGGPALSYNEQFF. The DNA of the CDR3 is TGTGCCACCAGTGACGGGACTAGCGGGGGCCCGGCACTCTCCTACAATGAGCAGTTCTTC.

This clonotype qualifies as medium-sized. This beta chain slipped into a library made for alpha chains as a stray read, so its size is not meaningful. The V call is TRBV6-5, the J call TRBJ1-4; 11 bases match TRBD1. Germline V gene sequence: CDR1 MNHEY, CDR2 SVGAGI. After removal of 7 bases from V and 8 bases from J, the junction contained 6 bases not matched to a gene. CDR3 length: 14 residues. The CDR3 sequence: CASTGQGAWEKLFF. DNA for the CDR3: TGTGCCAGCACCGGACAGGGGGCATGGGAAAAACTGTTTTTT.

This clonotype came up many times. A read error may account for a junction end that differs from germline. This beta chain is a stray sequence in a library constructed for alpha chains; its clone size is not meaningful. The rearrangement links TRBV7-7 to TRBJ2-5; D might be TRBD1 (5 bases). The CDR3 is 13 amino acids. The germline CDR1 and CDR2 sequences are SSHAT and FNYEAQ (reference sequence). The CDR3 here is CASSQWTTETQYF. The CDR3, as DNA: TGTGCTAGCAGCCAGTGGACAACAGAGACCCAGTACTTC.

By its share, this clonotype is medium-sized. Because the library targeted alpha chains, this beta chain is an off-target read whose size means little. This rearrangement joins TRBV20-1 to TRBJ2-2; 7 positions match TRBD2. The CDR3 consists of 17 residues. Germline assignment: CDR1 DFQATT and CDR2 SNEGSKA (reference sequence). The V gene end was trimmed by 0 bases and the J gene end by 1 base; junction bases not matched to a gene: 8. This chain's CDR3 is CSARDPRGGVNTGELFF. The CDR3 nucleotides are TGCAGTGCTAGAGATCCCCGGGGAGGGGTGAACACCGGGGAGCTGTTTTTT.

This clonotype is labeled as medium-sized. This beta chain slipped into a library made for alpha chains as a stray read, so its size is not meaningful. The chain joins TRBV6-4 to TRBJ2-2; no clear D gene. The CDR3 spans 16 residues. Germline-derived CDR1 and CDR2 are MRHNA and SNTAGT. V was pared by 3 bases and J by 3 bases, with 14 bases between. The CDR3 DNA sequence: TGTGCCAGCAGTGAAGGCTCCCCGGACCACACCGGGGAGCTGTTTTTT. It codes for CASSEGSPDHTGELFF.

In this sample, this clonotype is medium-sized (0.01 to 0.1%). This beta chain represents an off-target read in a library built for alpha chains; its size is of limited meaning. This sequence joins TRBV7-2 and TRBJ2-3, with D uncertain. Deletions cut 4 bases from V and 0 bases from J, with 11 bases between. Per germline, CDR1 SGHTA and CDR2 FQGNSA. This CDR3 has 15 residues. Here the CDR3 reads CASSSDHLSTDTQYF. Written as DNA, the CDR3 is TGTGCCAGCAGCTCGGACCATCTCAGCACAGATACGCAGTATTTT.

This clonotype was seen many times. Because the library targeted alpha chains, this beta chain is an off-target read whose size means little. The CDR3 bases are TGCAGCGTTGCTGCCCAAGAGACCCAGTACTTC. This translates into CSVAAQETQYF. V is TRBV29-1 and J is TRBJ2-5, with D hard to call. CDR3 length: 11 amino acids. The V gene's germline CDR1 is SQVTM and CDR2 ANQGSEA. The V and J ends lost 4 bases and 1 base respectively, with 4 bases between them.

In regard to this clonotype: Because the library targeted alpha chains, this beta chain is an off-target read whose size means little. The rearrangement joins TRBV4-3 to TRBJ2-1; 13 bases are a match to TRBD2. J lost 7 bases, V lost 0 bases, and 6 bases had no gene match. The CDR3 totals 17 residues. In germline, CDR1 is LGHNA, CDR2 YSLEER. The CDR3 reads CASSQEGLAGLGNEQFF. CDR3 bases: TGCGCCAGCAGCCAAGAGGGACTAGCGGGGTTGGGGAATGAGCAGTTCTTC.

This clonotype was observed a handful of times. This beta chain came through as a stray read in a library set up for alpha chains, and its size says little. This chain joins TRBV14 and TRBJ2-3; tentative D call: TRBD2 (7 bases). The germline V gene has CDR1 SGHDN and CDR2 FVKESK. The V gene lost 4 bases and the J gene lost 6 bases, with 20 bases spanning the gap. The CDR3 sequence is 16 residues long. The CDR3, as DNA: TGTGCCAGCAGCCCCGGGGGGCGGTCCTACGGGGATACGCAGTATTTT. It encodes CASSPGGRSYGDTQYF. The whole variable domain, remainder taken from reference TRBV14 and TRBJ2-3, is EAGVTQFPSHSVIEKGQTVTLRCDPISGHDNLYWYRRVMGKEIKFLLHFVKESKQDESGMPNNRFLAERTGGTYSTLKVQPAELEDSGVYFCASSPGGRSYGDTQYFGPGTRLTVL.

This clonotype was counted ten times or more. This beta chain is an unintended read in a library built for alpha chains; its size means little. The chain recombines TRBV9 with TRBJ2-7; 7 nucleotides match TRBD1. The V and J ends lost 0 bases and 2 bases, in that order; junction bases with no gene match: 5. CDR3 size: 15 residues. The germline V gene has CDR1 SGDLS and CDR2 YYNGEE. The CDR3 loop is CASSVGEGATYEQYF. CDR3 coding DNA: TGTGCCAGCAGCGTAGGTGAGGGGGCCACCTACGAGCAGTACTTC.

This clonotype is medium-sized within its sample. Being off target in a library aimed at alpha chains, this beta chain has a size of little meaning. The chain links TRBV5-1 to TRBJ2-5; TRBD1 might be the D (7 bases). Germline V gene sequence: CDR1 SGHRS, CDR2 YFSETQ. Trimming pared 1 base from V and 2 bases from J, leaving 15 bases between. This CDR3 region has 16 residues. In DNA form, the CDR3 reads TGCGCCAGCAGCTTGAGCCGCGGGACAGTTCAAGAGACCCAGTACTTC. Amino acid sequence: CASSLSRGTVQETQYF.

By share, this clonotype ranks as medium-sized (0.01 to 0.1%). This beta chain is a stray read from a library made for alpha chains; its abundance is not meaningful. The chain recombines TRBV5-1 with TRBJ1-4; TRBD1 agrees at 10 bases. After removal of 4 bases from V and 7 bases from J, the junction contained 13 bases not matched to a gene. The CDR3 length is 17 residues. Germline V CDR1 and CDR2: SGHRS, YFSETQ. For the CDR3, the DNA is TGCGCCAGCAGCCCGGGACAGGGGCGCCGGAATGGTGAAAAACTGTTTTTT. Protein product: CASSPGQGRRNGEKLFF.

This clonotype has ten or more counts. This beta chain is an unintended read in a library built for alpha chains; its size means little. The chain employs TRBV20-1 and TRBJ2-5, with D perhaps matching TRBD2 (6 bases). The CDR3 runs to 10 residues. Germline CDR1 DFQATT, CDR2 SNEGSKA (reference sequence). The ends were cut back, 6 bases at V and 5 bases at J, with 7 bases in the middle. CDR3 sequence (DNA): TGCAGTGCCGGAGGGGAGACCCAGTACTTC. Its protein is CSAGGETQYF.

Many counts were recorded for this clonotype. A library prepared for alpha chains yielded this beta chain as an off-target read; its size is of little meaning. The chain is built from TRBV4-3 and TRBJ1-2, with TRBD1 matching over 8 bases. From germline, CDR1 is LGHNA and CDR2 YSLEER. The CDR3 has 16 amino acids. Trimming at V came to 0 bases and at J to 4 bases, leaving 7 bases not matched to a gene. The CDR3, as DNA: TGCGCCAGCAGCCAAGATTCACCAGGGGGCAGCTATGGCTACACCTTC. Residues: CASSQDSPGGSYGYTF.

This clonotype is classed as medium-sized. A library made for alpha chains picked up this beta chain off target, so its size means little. The rearrangement joins TRBV20-1 to TRBJ2-3; no clear D. The CDR3 loop spans 12 amino acids. V gave up 3 bases and J gave up 2 bases, with 6 bases separating them. Looked up from germline, CDR1 is DFQATT and CDR2 is SNEGSKA (reference sequence). The CDR3, as DNA: TGCAGTGCTAGTTTGCTCACAGATACGCAGTATTTT. Amino acid sequence: CSASLLTDTQYF.

This clonotype was seen many times. This beta chain is a stray sequence in a library constructed for alpha chains; its clone size is not meaningful. The chain has TRBV6-1 and TRBJ2-2; tentatively, D is TRBD1 or TRBD2 (5 bases each). CDR1 and CDR2 (germline): MNHNS, SASEGT. V was pared by 5 bases and J by 3 bases, with 10 bases between. The CDR3 has 14 residues. Written as DNA, the CDR3 is TGTGCCAGCAGTTCCGGGACGGACACCGGGGAGCTGTTTTTT. This translates into CASSSGTDTGELFF.

This clonotype was picked up a small number of times. Being off target in a library aimed at alpha chains, this beta chain has a size of little meaning. This chain connects TRBV18 to TRBJ2-5, with D possibly being TRBD1 or TRBD2 (6 bases each). This CDR3 region has 18 residues. Germline CDR1 is KGHSH and CDR2 is LQKENI. Deletions cut 2 bases from V and 4 bases from J, with 23 bases between. CDR3 amino acids: CASSPGRTGGLVVETQYF. CDR3 nucleotide sequence: TGTGCCAGCTCACCAGGTCGGACCGGGGGCTTGGTTGTAGAGACCCAGTACTTC. Full variable domain (rest looked up from reference TRBV18 and TRBJ2-5): NAGVMQNPRHLVRRRGQEARLRCSPMKGHSHVYWYRQLPEEGLKFMVYLQKENIIDESGMPKERFSAEFPKEGPSILRIQQVVRGDSAAYFCASSPGRTGGLVVETQYFGPGTRLLVL.

Sample share makes this clonotype medium-sized. This beta chain appears as a stray read in a library generated for alpha chains; its size is not informative. The rearrangement links TRBV29-1 to TRBJ2-5, with D possibly TRBD2 on 5 matching bases. Germline values: CDR1 SQVTM, CDR2 ANQGSEA. V dropped 5 bases and J dropped 5 bases, with 12 bases sitting between them. The CDR3 is 12 amino acids. For the CDR3, the DNA is TGCAGCGTTCGGGAAGAGTGGGAGACCCAGTACTTC. Protein sequence: CSVREEWETQYF.

This clonotype ranks as medium-sized. As an off-target read in a library built for alpha chains, this beta chain has a frequency of little significance. The CDR3 region is CASSLERYSEAFF. Written as DNA, the CDR3 is TGTGCCAGCAGCTTGGAGAGGTACTCTGAAGCTTTCTTT. This chain links TRBV5-5 with TRBJ1-1; no reliable D call. Germline assignment: CDR1 SGHKS and CDR2 YYEKEE (reference sequence). There are 13 residues in the CDR3. V lost 0 bases, J lost 6 bases, and 9 bases lay in between.

This clonotype is medium-sized (0.01 to 0.1%) in the sample. This beta chain appears as a stray read in a library generated for alpha chains; its size is not informative. The J gene is TRBJ1-6, the V gene TRBV30; no definite D call. Germline-derived CDR1 and CDR2 are GTSNPN and SVGIG (reference sequence). V dropped 3 bases and J dropped 7 bases, with 13 bases sitting between them. This CDR3 has 14 residues. CDR3 amino acids: CAWRSYSVNSPLHF. CDR3 nucleotides: TGTGCCTGGAGGAGCTACAGTGTGAATTCACCCCTCCACTTT. The variable domain in full, completed from reference TRBV30 and TRBJ1-6, reads SQTIHQWPATLVQPVGSPLSLECTVEGTSNPNLYWYRQAAGRGLQLLFYSVGIGQISSEVPQNLSASRPQDRQFILSSKKLLLSDSGFYLCAWRSYSVNSPLHFGNGTRLTVT.

In this sample, this clonotype is medium-sized. This beta chain is a stray read from a library made for alpha chains; its abundance is not meaningful. The chain combines TRBV10-3 with TRBJ1-5; 7 bases are shared with TRBD1. Germline trimming cut 5 bases from V and 4 bases from J; bases unmatched to any gene: 5. Germline V lookup: CDR1 ENHRY, CDR2 SYGVKD. The CDR3 has 14 amino acids. CDR3 sequence (DNA): TGTGCCATCAGTACAGGGGATAATAATCAGCCCCAGCATTTT. This encodes CAISTGDNNQPQHF.

A few counts support this clonotype. This beta chain is an off-target read within a library intended for alpha chains, so its frequency means little. The genes are TRBV6-1 and TRBJ2-5; D remains unclear. Germline lookup yields CDR1 MNHNS and CDR2 SASEGT. The length of the CDR3 is 14 residues. The ends were cut back, 1 base at V and 2 bases at J, with 8 bases in the middle. CDR3 coding DNA: TGTGCCAGCAGTGAAGTAGGCAGGCAAGAGACCCAGTACTTC. Translation: CASSEVGRQETQYF.

On this clonotype: One junction end does not reproduce the germline sequence, and a read error may be involved. This beta chain came through as a stray read in a library set up for alpha chains, and its size says little. The chain is built from TRBV5-4 and TRBJ1-5, with D possibly TRBD1 on 5 matching bases. The CDR3 consists of 17 residues. Germline-derived CDR1 and CDR2 are SGHNT and YYREEE (reference sequence). CDR3 in amino acids: CASSLGGPGSSNQLQHF. CDR3 nucleotides: TGTGCCAGCAGCTTGGGGGGCCCGGGGTCTAGCAATCAGCTCCAGCATTTT. Full variable domain (missing parts from reference TRBV5-4 and TRBJ1-5): ETGVTQSPTHLIKTRGQQVTLRCSSQSGHNTVSWYQQALGQGPQFIFQYYREEENGRGNFPPRFSGLQFPNYSSELNVNALELDDSALYLCASSLGGPGSSNQLQHFGDGTRLSIL.

This clonotype is categorized as medium-sized. Within a library made for alpha chains, this beta chain is off target, and its count is uninformative. This chain links TRBV2 with TRBJ2-5, with D possibly TRBD2 on 6 matching bases. The germline CDR1 and CDR2 sequences are SNHLY and FYNNEI. V dropped 5 bases and J dropped 4 bases, with 17 bases sitting between them. This CDR3 region has 15 residues. This CDR3 is CASSSGLPYGETQYF. The CDR3 DNA reads as TGTGCCAGCAGTTCGGGACTCCCCTATGGAGAGACCCAGTACTTC.

By share, this clonotype ranks as medium-sized. This beta chain turned up in a library designed for alpha chains; as an off-target read, its abundance says little. The chain uses TRBV6-1 and TRBJ2-3; D may correspond to TRBD1 or TRBD2 (6 bases each). V gave up 3 bases and J gave up 2 bases, with 12 bases separating them. The germline V gene encodes CDR1 MNHNS and CDR2 SASEGT. The CDR3 length is 15 residues. The CDR3 coding sequence is TGTGCCAGCAGTGATGGGGGGCTACTCACAGATACGCAGTATTTT. Encoded protein: CASSDGGLLTDTQYF.

By share of the sample, this clonotype is medium-sized. This beta chain is a stray sequence in a library constructed for alpha chains; its clone size is not meaningful. The chain links TRBV14 to TRBJ1-6, with D tentatively TRBD1 (6 bases). CDR3 size: 15 residues. The germline V and J ends were trimmed by 1 base and 8 bases, with 12 bases remaining between them. Germline CDR1 SGHDN, CDR2 FVKESK. Here the CDR3 reads CASSQVGGLYSPLHF. In nucleotides, the CDR3 is TGTGCCAGCAGCCAAGTTGGGGGGCTATATTCACCCCTCCACTTT.